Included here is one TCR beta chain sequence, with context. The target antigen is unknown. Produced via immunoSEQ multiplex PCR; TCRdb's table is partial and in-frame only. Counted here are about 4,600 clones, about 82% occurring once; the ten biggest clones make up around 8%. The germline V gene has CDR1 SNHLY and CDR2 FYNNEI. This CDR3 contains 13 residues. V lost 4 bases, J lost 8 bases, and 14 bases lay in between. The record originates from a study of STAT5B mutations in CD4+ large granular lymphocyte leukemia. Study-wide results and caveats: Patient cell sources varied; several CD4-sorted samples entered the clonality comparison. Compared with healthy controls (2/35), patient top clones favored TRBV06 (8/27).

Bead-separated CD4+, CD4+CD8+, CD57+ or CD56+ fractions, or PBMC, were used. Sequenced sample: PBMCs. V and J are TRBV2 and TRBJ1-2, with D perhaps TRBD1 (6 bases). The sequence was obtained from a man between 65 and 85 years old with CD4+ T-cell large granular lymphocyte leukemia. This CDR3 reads CASSGLRGHGYTF. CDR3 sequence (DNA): TGTGCCAGCAGTGGGTTGCGGGGGCACGGCTACACCTTC.